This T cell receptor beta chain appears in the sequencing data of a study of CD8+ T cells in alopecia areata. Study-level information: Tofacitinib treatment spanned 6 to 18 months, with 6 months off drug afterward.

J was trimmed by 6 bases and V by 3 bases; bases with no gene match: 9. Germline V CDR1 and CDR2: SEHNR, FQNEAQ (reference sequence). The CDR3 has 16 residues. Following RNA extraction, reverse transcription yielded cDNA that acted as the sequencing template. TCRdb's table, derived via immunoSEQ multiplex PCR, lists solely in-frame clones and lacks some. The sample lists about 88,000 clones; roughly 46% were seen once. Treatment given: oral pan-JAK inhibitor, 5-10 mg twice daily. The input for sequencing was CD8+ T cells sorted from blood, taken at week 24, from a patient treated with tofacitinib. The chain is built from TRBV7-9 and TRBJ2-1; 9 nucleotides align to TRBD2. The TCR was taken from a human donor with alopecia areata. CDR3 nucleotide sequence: TGTGCCAGCAGCTTCTCCGTCCCGGGACTAGCCAATGAGCAGTTCTTC. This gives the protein CASSFSVPGLANEQFF.